This T cell receptor beta chain was found in a study of PD-L1 blockade in urothelial cancer. At the level of the study: Median blood clonality was about 0.086, with more than 75,000 unique TCRs.

V was shortened by 2 bases and J by 3 bases, with 8 bases between the two germline ends. This CDR3 region has 14 residues. Germline CDR1 SEHNR, CDR2 FQNEAQ (reference sequence). Method: immunoSEQ multiplex PCR; TCRdb's copy keeps in-frame clones and lacks some. The sample yields around 92,000 clones, roughly 90% seen once. This clone showed up just once. Time point of the sample: pretreatment peripheral blood. V usage is TRBV7-9 and J usage is TRBJ1-5; a weak D match, TRBD1 (6 bases). The source of this sequence is an elderly woman with urothelial cancer. Sequencing was performed on PBMCs, taken around atezolizumab (anti-PD-L1) treatment. CDR3 DNA: TGTGCCAGCAGCTTAACAGGGCCCAATCAGCCCCAGCATTTT. Its protein is CASSLTGPNQPQHF.